This TCR beta chain was recorded in a study of CD8 T cells in Susac syndrome. CDR1 LNHNV and CDR2 YYDKDF come from the germline V gene (reference sequence). Trimming took 4 bases from V and 4 from J, leaving 16 bases between them. The CDR3 covers 15 residues. RNA was extracted with the RNeasy kit, and a quantity of about 0.45 to 1 ug was reverse transcribed using random hexamers. The CDR3 of TCR beta was amplified by immunoSEQ multiplex PCR across 54 Vbeta and 13 Jbeta. TCRdb reprocessed the immunoSEQ multiplex PCR reads via MiXCR and lists one record per CDR3 protein. The table records about 210,000 distinct CDR3 sequences, 95% of them present only once. TEMRA cells were FACS-enriched, and CD8+ and CD4+ T cells were isolated negatively.

This rearrangement joins TRBV15 to TRBJ2-5, with a tentative D call TRBD2 (7 bases). Sequencing was performed on CD4+ T cells from PBMCs. The source of this sequence is a human donor with multiple sclerosis. CDR3 protein: CATSMPEGGVETQYF. The CDR3 coding sequence is TGTGCCACCAGCATGCCAGAGGGGGGGGTAGAGACCCAGTACTTC.